This TCR beta chain was captured by sequencing in a study of CD8+CD57+ T cells in acquired aplastic anemia. Study-level information: The study obtained an average of about 3.4 ug of DNA from sorted CD4+ and CD8+ cells.

On this clonotype itself: Antigen specificity is unknown.

Genomic DNA was employed as the template in profiling TCR beta VDJ and CDR3. TCRdb analysed the reads with MiXCR anew, one entry per CDR3 protein. The repertoire holds about 170,000 distinct CDR3 sequences, less than 60% seen once, with about 1% in the top ten. Broader study findings: It was found that nearly 30 CD8+ CDR3 sequences were shared between patients and controls.

For sequencing, patients were chosen who had shown expansion of CD8+CD57+ cells by flow cytometry. Every patient was diagnosed with severe acquired aplastic anemia. Patients were untreated when blood was sampled. Germline CDR1 SQVTM, CDR2 ANQGSEA. The CDR3 has 12 amino acids. The ends were cut back, 6 bases at V and 4 bases at J, with 10 bases in the middle. The sequenced sample was sorted CD4+, CD8+, or CD8+CD57+ T cells (not recorded which) from PBMCs. The sequence was collected from a human donor with aplastic anemia. This rearrangement joins TRBV29-1 to TRBJ1-3; the D is unclear. The DNA for the CDR3 is TGCAGCGTGACTGAGACCGGAAACACCATATATTTT. Protein product: CSVTETGNTIYF.